The 30 T cell receptor beta chains below come from one sample, sequenced in a study of blood T cell repertoires in COVID-19. Using immunoSEQ multiplex PCR, the repertoire was profiled, and TCRdb retains in-frame clones only, with some absent. The sample yields about 180,000 clones, 89% seen once. The sequencing input was PBMCs or T cells enriched from blood (not recorded which). The receptors here all came from a woman aged 40 to 50 with acute COVID-19.

This chain joins TRBV7-3 and TRBJ2-1, with D possibly TRBD1 on 5 matching bases. This CDR3 region has 14 residues. V lost 3 bases and J 10 bases, leaving 16 bases between the germline ends. Germline V lookup: CDR1 SGHTA, CDR2 FQGTGA. The CDR3 DNA follows: TGTGCCAGCAGCTTTAACTCGGTAGCAGGGGAGCAGTTCTTC. It encodes CASSFNSVAGEQFF.

The V gene is TRBV18, the J gene TRBJ2-1; perhaps TRBD1 as D (6 bases). Germline CDR1 reads KGHSH; CDR2 reads LQKENI. CDR3 length equals 14 residues. Trimming removed 3 bases at V and 5 bases at J, with 11 bases between. The CDR3 DNA follows: TGTGCCAGCTCACCCGGACAGCGTAACAATGAGCAGTTCTTC. It codes for CASSPGQRNNEQFF.

V usage is TRBV7-9 and J usage is TRBJ2-7, with TRBD1 as a possible D gene (5 bases). There are 14 residues in the CDR3. Trimming left V 1 base short and J 6 bases short, with 13 bases between. Germline-derived CDR1 and CDR2 are SEHNR and FQNEAQ (reference sequence). CDR3 sequence reads: CASSLGVAGPEQYF. The CDR3 nucleotides read TGTGCCAGCAGCTTAGGAGTCGCAGGGCCCGAGCAGTACTTC.

This chain joins TRBV11-2 and TRBJ2-1; D perhaps matches TRBD2 (6 bases). The germline V gene encodes CDR1 SGHAT and CDR2 FQNNGV. The germline V and J ends were trimmed by 7 bases and 8 bases, with 21 bases remaining between them. The CDR3 length is 15 residues. CDR3 protein: CASKKQPAGGDEQFF. The DNA of the CDR3 is TGTGCCAGCAAAAAACAACCAGCGGGCGGGGATGAGCAGTTCTTC. Together with reference TRBV11-2 and TRBJ2-1, the CDR3 gives the full variable domain: EAGVAQSPRYKIIEKRQSVAFWCNPISGHATLYWYQQILGQGPKLLIQFQNNGVVDDSQLPKDRFSAERLKGVDSTLKIQPAKLEDSAVYLCASKKQPAGGDEQFFGPGTRLTVL.

In this sample, this clone turned up many times. The chain combines TRBV5-5 with TRBJ2-7, with 7 bases aligning to TRBD1. CDR1 is SGHKS and CDR2 is YYEKEE in the germline V gene (reference sequence). J was trimmed by 2 bases and V by 4 bases; bases with no gene match: 6. The CDR3 is made up of 14 amino acids. The CDR3 protein is CASSPGQTTYEQYF. The CDR3 nucleotides are TGTGCCAGCAGCCCGGGACAGACAACCTACGAGCAGTACTTC.

This chain connects TRBV28 to TRBJ1-1, with TRBD1 matching 8 bases. Germline loops: CDR1 MDHEN, CDR2 SYDVKM. Unmatched junction bases numbered 4, after V lost 3 bases and J lost 1 base. The CDR3 contains 15 residues. This chain's CDR3 is CASSFRGPENTEAFF. The DNA for the CDR3 is TGTGCCAGCAGTTTCAGGGGGCCGGAGAACACTGAAGCTTTCTTT.

The genes are TRBV5-1 and TRBJ1-1; D not certain. Germline loops: CDR1 SGHRS, CDR2 YFSETQ. The CDR3 totals 17 residues. Trimming left V 0 bases short and J 2 bases short, with 17 bases between. CDR3 residues: CASSLAGLGRFNTEAFF. Written as DNA, the CDR3 is TGCGCCAGCAGCTTGGCAGGATTGGGCAGATTTAACACTGAAGCTTTCTTT.

This chain joins TRBV5-1 and TRBJ2-2; 9 nucleotides match TRBD1. CDR3 size: 18 residues. The junction had 13 bases not matched to a gene; V was cut back by 1 base and J by 6 bases. The germline V gene encodes CDR1 SGHRS and CDR2 YFSETQ. CDR3 nucleotides: TGCGCCAGCAGCTTGAGGCCTTGGACAGGGGAAGTGGCCGGGGAGCTGTTTTTT. It translates to CASSLRPWTGEVAGELFF.

This chain links TRBV20-1 with TRBJ2-1; 7 bases are shared with TRBD2. J lost 4 bases, V lost 3 bases, and 6 bases had no gene match. CDR1 and CDR2 from the germline V gene are DFQATT and SNEGSKA (reference sequence). This CDR3 is 14 amino acids long. The CDR3 DNA reads TGCAGTGCTAGTAGACTAGCACCTTACAATGAGCAGTTCTTC. As protein: CSASRLAPYNEQFF.

The gene calls are TRBV2 and TRBJ1-2; D is unclear. The germline gives CDR1 SNHLY, CDR2 FYNNEI. Trimming left V 6 bases short and J 5 bases short, with 16 bases between. This CDR3 is 14 amino acids long. In DNA form, the CDR3 reads TGTGCCAGCAGAGAACGCCCGACGGGTTATGGCTACACCTTC. Protein sequence: CASRERPTGYGYTF.

With regard to this clone: The sample has other DNA sequences that encode this CDR3 too. This sequence joins TRBV24-1 and TRBJ2-1, with D unclear. This CDR3 is built from 14 residues. Trimming stripped 2 bases from V and 0 bases from J, with 4 bases between. The germline CDR1 and CDR2 sequences are KGHDR and SFDVKD. The CDR3 loop reads CATSDSSSYNEQFF. The CDR3, as DNA: TGTGCCACCAGTGATTCTAGCTCCTACAATGAGCAGTTCTTC.

The chain uses TRBV4-1 and TRBJ2-1; TRBD2 agrees at 14 bases. J lost 8 bases, V lost 1 base, and 4 bases had no gene match. The germline V gene encodes CDR1 MGHRA and CDR2 YSYEKL. The CDR3 loop spans 16 amino acids. CDR3 region: CASSQGGTSGSDEQFF. Written as DNA, the CDR3 is TGCGCCAGCAGCCAAGGCGGGACTAGCGGGAGTGATGAGCAGTTCTTC.

The V and J genes are TRBV4-1 and TRBJ2-1; TRBD2 agrees at 7 bases. The length of the CDR3 is 14 residues. Germline V CDR1 and CDR2: MGHRA, YSYEKL. The V segment lost 1 base and the J segment 7 bases; nucleotides outside the gene matches: 4. The CDR3 region has the DNA TGCGCCAGCAGCCAAGTTGCGGGAGAGAATGAGCAGTTCTTC. It translates to CASSQVAGENEQFF.

This clone was found once. The V gene is TRBV4-2, the J gene TRBJ2-7; 7 nucleotides agree with TRBD2. V lost 0 bases, J lost 2 bases, and 4 bases stayed unmatched. Per germline, CDR1 LGHNA and CDR2 YNFKEQ. This CDR3 spans 15 amino acids. This CDR3 reads CASSQEASGPYEQYF. CDR3 sequence (DNA): TGTGCCAGCAGCCAAGAGGCTAGCGGTCCCTACGAGCAGTACTTC.

A few counts support this clone. The genes are TRBV11-3 and TRBJ2-1; 10 bases match TRBD2. CDR1 is SGHNT and CDR2 is YENEEA in the germline V gene. Unmatched junction bases numbered 13, after V lost 6 bases and J lost 8 bases. The CDR3 is made up of 16 amino acids. CDR3 amino acids: CASSLRSGRDGDEQFF. The DNA for the CDR3 is TGTGCCAGCAGTTTACGAAGCGGGAGGGACGGGGATGAGCAGTTCTTC.

The chain couples TRBV27 to TRBJ2-3, with D maybe TRBD1 (5 bases). The V end was cut by 2 bases, the J end by 2 bases, with 11 bases between. The CDR3 has 15 residues. Germline V lookup: CDR1 MNHEY, CDR2 SMNVEV (reference sequence). This CDR3 is CASSLRQLNTDTQYF. The CDR3 nucleotides are TGTGCCAGCAGTTTACGACAGCTTAACACAGATACGCAGTATTTT.

The chain employs TRBV9 and TRBJ2-3, with 13 nucleotides matching TRBD2. This CDR3 has 14 amino acids. V shed 6 bases, J shed 6 bases, and the junction held 4 bases outside the gene matches. CDR1 SGDLS and CDR2 YYNGEE come from the germline V gene. The CDR3 is CASTPTSGGDTQYF. CDR3 sequence (DNA): TGTGCCAGCACCCCGACTAGCGGGGGGGATACGCAGTATTTT.

The chain is built from TRBV5-4 and TRBJ2-1, with TRBD2 identical over 7 bases. V was pared by 3 bases and J by 1 base, with 4 bases of the junction left unmatched. Germline CDR1 SGHNT, CDR2 YYREEE (reference sequence). CDR3 length equals 15 residues. Here the CDR3 reads CASSSLAGSYNEQFF. In DNA, the CDR3 is TGTGCCAGCAGCTCCTTAGCGGGTTCCTACAATGAGCAGTTCTTC.

V and J are TRBV6-2 or TRBV6-3 and TRBJ1-5; possibly TRBD1 for D (5 bases). From germline, CDR1 is MNHEY and CDR2 SVGEGT. The V end was cut by 0 bases, the J end by 6 bases, with 15 bases between. The CDR3 has 16 residues. This CDR3 reads CASSYSTGGAGQPQHF. CDR3 nucleotides: TGTGCCAGCAGTTACTCGACGGGAGGGGCGGGTCAGCCCCAGCATTTT.

V gene TRBV19 combines with J gene TRBJ1-3; D is ambiguous. This CDR3 is built from 13 residues. Trimming pared 5 bases from V and 7 bases from J, leaving 12 bases between. Germline CDR1 and CDR2: LNHDA and SQIVND (reference sequence). CDR3 residues: CASSSGNRNTIYF. The CDR3 DNA reads TGTGCCAGTAGTTCCGGGAACCGGAACACCATATATTTT.

The J gene is TRBJ2-3, the V gene TRBV6-5; 8 positions match TRBD1. J gave up 7 bases and V 2 bases, and 5 bases lay outside the gene matches. This CDR3 region has 14 residues. Germline CDR1 reads MNHEY; CDR2 reads SVGAGI. CDR3 protein: CASSYTGGSNTQYF. The CDR3 nucleotides read TGTGCCAGCAGTTACACAGGGGGGAGTAATACGCAGTATTTT.

J is TRBJ1-1 and V is TRBV15; TRBD1 is a possible D gene (5 bases). With 1 base removed from V and 1 base from J, the gap between germline ends came to 19 bases. Germline CDR1 reads LNHNV; CDR2 reads YYDKDF (reference sequence). The CDR3 length is 18 residues. CDR3 coding DNA: TGTGCCACCAGCAGAGCATTGTCGGGGGTGGGTCCGAACACTGAAGCTTTCTTT. Its protein product is CATSRALSGVGPNTEAFF. Full variable domain (missing parts from reference TRBV15 and TRBJ1-1): DAMVIQNPRYQVTQFGKPVTLSCSQTLNHNVMYWYQQKSSQAPKLLFHYYDKDFNNEADTPDNFQSRRPNTSFCFLDIRSPGLGDTAMYLCATSRALSGVGPNTEAFFGQGTRLTVV.

The rearrangement links TRBV5-1 to TRBJ2-7; 9 bases agree with TRBD1. J lost 4 bases, V lost 4 bases, and 6 bases had no gene match. The CDR3 has 14 amino acids. CDR1 is SGHRS and CDR2 is YFSETQ in the germline V gene. CDR3 residues: CASSASGQGYEQYF. Here the CDR3 DNA reads TGCGCCAGCAGCGCATCGGGACAGGGTTACGAGCAGTACTTC.

The V and J genes are TRBV2 and TRBJ1-6; the D is unclear. This CDR3 comprises 17 residues. The V gene lost 5 bases and the J gene lost 0 bases, with 14 bases spanning the gap. Germline V lookup: CDR1 SNHLY, CDR2 FYNNEI. CDR3 protein: CASSTLGVTSYNSPLHF. The CDR3 DNA reads TGTGCCAGCAGTACCCTCGGGGTAACCTCCTATAATTCACCCCTCCACTTT.

Only one count was recorded for this clone. The chain recombines TRBV28 with TRBJ2-1, with 11 bases that match TRBD1. The CDR3 sequence is 13 residues long. Germline V gene sequence: CDR1 MDHEN, CDR2 SYDVKM. V trimming: 6 bases; J trimming: 9 bases; junction bases outside the gene matches: 4. CDR3 in DNA: TGTGCCAGCAGCGGGACAGGGGGTGGTGAGCAGTTCTTC. As protein: CASSGTGGGEQFF. Full variable domain (rest looked up from reference TRBV28 and TRBJ2-1): DVKVTQSSRYLVKRTGEKVFLECVQDMDHENMFWYRQDPGLGLRLIYFSYDVKMKEKGDIPEGYSVSREKKERFSLILESASTNQTSMYLCASSGTGGGEQFFGPGTRLTVL.

This clone was counted a few times. This chain joins TRBV6-4 and TRBJ1-2; 7 nucleotides align to TRBD1. The CDR3 is 14 amino acids. The junction had 7 bases not matched to a gene; V was cut back by 2 bases and J by 7 bases. Germline loops: CDR1 MRHNA, CDR2 SNTAGT. The chain's CDR3 is CASSDAEGAGGYTF. The CDR3, as DNA: TGTGCCAGCAGTGACGCGGAGGGGGCCGGTGGCTACACCTTC.

The V gene is TRBV6-2 or TRBV6-3, the J gene TRBJ2-2, with 10 bases matching TRBD2. After removal of 2 bases from V and 6 bases from J, the junction contained 9 bases not matched to a gene. Germline V gene data show CDR1 as MNHEY and CDR2 as SVGEGT. The CDR3 is 17 residues long. CDR3 nucleotide sequence: TGTGCCAGCAGTTACGCCCCCCTAGCGGGAGTCGCCGGGGAGCTGTTTTTT. Translation gives CASSYAPLAGVAGELFF.

This rearrangement joins TRBV11-2 to TRBJ2-3; 7 nucleotides match TRBD1. The trim removed 5 bases at V and 0 bases at J, leaving 8 bases unmatched. The CDR3 has 16 residues. Per germline, CDR1 SGHAT and CDR2 FQNNGV. CDR3 in DNA: TGTGCCAGCAGCCGTAGGGGGCCTAGTAGCACAGATACGCAGTATTTT. Encoded protein: CASSRRGPSSTDTQYF.

The V gene is TRBV10-1, the J gene TRBJ2-7, with a tentative D call TRBD1 (6 bases). Germline lookup yields CDR1 WNHNN and CDR2 SYGVQD (reference sequence). This CDR3 is 12 amino acids long. V was pared by 0 bases and J by 7 bases, with 7 bases between. CDR3 bases: TGCGCCAGCAGTGAGTCCGACAGGGAGCAGTACTTC. It specifies CASSESDREQYF.

The chain is built from TRBV28 and TRBJ2-1; possibly TRBD2 for D (6 bases). CDR3 length equals 11 residues. Trimming removed 6 bases at V and 7 bases at J, with 7 bases between. Germline loops: CDR1 MDHEN, CDR2 SYDVKM. The CDR3 nucleotides are TGTGCCAGCAGGGAGGGGAATGAGCAGTTCTTC. Translating it yields CASREGNEQFF.